Below are 18 T cell receptor beta chains sequenced from a single sample in a study of shared clonotypes between healthy human individuals. Produced via immunoSEQ multiplex PCR; TCRdb's table is partial and in-frame only. The data show around 480,000 clones, around 79% seen once. Material: PBMCs. The receptors originated from a woman aged 40 to 50 in good health. Some clones in this sample may be carry-over from other donors' samples.

This clone turned up a few times. This chain joins TRBV5-1 and TRBJ2-5; D gene uncertain. From germline, CDR1 is SGHRS and CDR2 YFSETQ. This CDR3 comprises 13 residues. Deletions cut 2 bases from V and 5 bases from J, with 10 bases between. The CDR3 nucleotides read TGCGCCAGCAGCTTTCAATACCGGGAGACCCAGTACTTC. Translated: CASSFQYRETQYF.

The chain links TRBV19 to TRBJ2-5, with D tentatively TRBD1 (8 bases). This CDR3 comprises 17 residues. V dropped 6 bases and J dropped 5 bases, with 25 bases sitting between them. The germline V gene encodes CDR1 LNHDA and CDR2 SQIVND (reference sequence). The DNA of the CDR3 is TGTGCCAGTAGCCCTGGCGGGGGCAGGGGGCGCTGGGAGACCCAGTACTTC. It translates to CASSPGGGRGRWETQYF.

Worth noting for this clone: Since a much larger clone is just one base distant, this may be a read error. V gene TRBV19 combines with J gene TRBJ2-3; no clear D gene. CDR3 length equals 14 residues. Germline CDR1 LNHDA, CDR2 SQIVND (reference sequence). In DNA, the CDR3 is TGTGTCAGTAGTATTACGGCTGACACAGATACGCAGTATTTT. Amino acid sequence: CVSSITADTDTQYF. Full variable domain (remainder filled in from reference TRBV19 and TRBJ2-3): DGGITQSPKYLFRKEGQNVTLSCEQNLNHDAMYWYRQDPGQGLRLIYYSQIVNDFQKGDIAEGYSVSREKKESFPLTVTSAQKNPTAFYLCVSSITADTDTQYFGPGTRLTVL.

The rearrangement joins TRBV30 to TRBJ1-5, with TRBD1 identical over 9 bases. Germline V lookup: CDR1 GTSNPN, CDR2 SVGIG (reference sequence). J lost 7 bases, V lost 5 bases, and 9 bases had no gene match. The length of the CDR3 is 14 residues. The CDR3 loop is CAWDTGTGRQPQHF. In DNA form, the CDR3 reads TGTGCCTGGGATACCGGGACAGGGAGGCAGCCCCAGCATTTT.

The V gene is TRBV5-1, the J gene TRBJ2-1; D is perhaps TRBD2 (5 bases). The CDR3 length is 16 residues. V lost 0 bases, J lost 4 bases, and 14 bases lay in between. CDR1 is SGHRS, CDR2 YFSETQ, per germline. Written as DNA, the CDR3 is TGCGCCAGCAGCTTGGAGGAGGCCTCAATATACAATGAGCAGTTCTTC. Encoded protein: CASSLEEASIYNEQFF.

The J gene is TRBJ1-1, the V gene TRBV23-1; D possibly corresponds to TRBD1 (6 bases). TRBV23-1 is an ORF; its function is uncertain. V was shortened by 9 bases and J by 1 base, with 9 bases between the two germline ends. The CDR3 covers 12 residues. DNA of the CDR3: TGCGCCAGTACAGGGAAGAACACTGAAGCTTTCTTT. This codes for CASTGKNTEAFF.

The chain carries TRBV15 and TRBJ1-1; possible D gene TRBD1, 6 bases. Germline V gene sequence: CDR1 LNHNV, CDR2 YYDKDF (reference sequence). The CDR3 contains 14 residues. Trimming took off 5 bases at V and 5 bases at J, with 15 bases between the two ends. The CDR3: CATSPRDIGTEAFF. CDR3 DNA sequence: TGTGCCACCAGCCCGCGGGACATCGGGACTGAAGCTTTCTTT.

This chain connects TRBV5-1 to TRBJ2-1; 9 bases align to TRBD2. CDR3 length: 14 amino acids. V gave up 1 base and J gave up 8 bases; unmatched junction bases: 4. Per the germline V gene, CDR1 is SGHRS and CDR2 is YFSETQ. DNA of the CDR3: TGCGCCAGCAGCTTGATAGCTAGCGGGGATGAGCAGTTCTTC. Protein: CASSLIASGDEQFF.

V usage is TRBV5-1 and J usage is TRBJ2-7; 7 bases align to TRBD1. Trimming took 0 bases from V and 7 from J; bases not matched to a gene: 13. The length of the CDR3 is 16 residues. In germline, CDR1 is SGHRS, CDR2 YFSETQ. The CDR3 nucleotides read TGCGCCAGCAGCTTGGACCCCGGGACAGTTTCTCGGGAGCAGTACTTC. It translates to CASSLDPGTVSREQYF.

The V and J genes are TRBV11-3 and TRBJ2-3; 7 bases align to TRBD2. After removal of 1 base from V and 1 base from J, the junction contained 8 bases not matched to a gene. The CDR3 is 17 residues long. Germline V gene sequence: CDR1 SGHNT, CDR2 YENEEA. In nucleotides, the CDR3 is TGTGCCAGCAGCTTAGGGGCCTCTAGCGGAGGCACAGATACGCAGTATTTT. Translating it yields CASSLGASSGGTDTQYF.

The chain joins TRBV30 to TRBJ2-1, with D maybe TRBD2 (5 bases). This CDR3 spans 13 amino acids. Trimming took off 4 bases at V and 0 bases at J, with 7 bases between the two ends. The germline V gene has CDR1 GTSNPN and CDR2 SVGIG (reference sequence). The CDR3 DNA sequence: TGTGCCTGGATGGCGGGCTCCTACAATGAGCAGTTCTTC. It is translated as CAWMAGSYNEQFF.

With respect to this clone: This may stem from a read error, because a much larger clone lies one nucleotide away. The chain links TRBV6-1 to TRBJ2-7, with TRBD1 identical over 7 bases. The CDR3 runs 15 residues. The V gene's germline CDR1 is MNHNS and CDR2 SASEGT. V lost 6 bases, J lost 2 bases, and 10 bases stayed unmatched. This chain's CDR3 is CASRTDREGTYEQYF. The CDR3 DNA reads TGTGCCAGCAGAACCGACAGGGAAGGGACCTACGAGCAGTACTTC.

CDR3 protein: CASSLKVGPIVEAFF. The CDR3 bases are TGTGCCAGCAGCTTAAAGGTGGGGCCTATTGTGGAGGCTTTCTTT. The rearrangement links TRBV11-2 to TRBJ1-1; tentatively, D is TRBD1 (5 bases). The CDR3 contains 15 residues. V was cut by 2 bases and J by 11 bases, with 21 bases left in between. Germline values: CDR1 SGHAT, CDR2 FQNNGV.

As concerns this clone: A read error may explain this, as a much larger clone is one base away. This sample includes further DNA sequences coding for the same CDR3. In DNA, the CDR3 is TGTGCCAGCAGCCTAACCAATGAGCAGTTCTTC. Its translation: CASSLTNEQFF. The chain uses TRBV7-3 and TRBJ2-1, with no clear D. There are 11 residues in the CDR3. Germline assignment: CDR1 SGHTA and CDR2 FQGTGA.

This clone was detected once. V gene TRBV11-2 combines with J gene TRBJ2-2; 10 bases are a match to TRBD2. The CDR3 has 15 amino acids. V lost 1 base, J lost 4 bases, and 0 bases stayed unmatched. Per the germline V gene, CDR1 is SGHAT and CDR2 is FQNNGV. CDR3 region: CASSLVAGGTGELFF. The CDR3 DNA reads TGTGCCAGCAGCTTAGTAGCGGGAGGCACCGGGGAGCTGTTTTTT.

This clone occurred a few times. The V call is TRBV18, the J call TRBJ2-1; TRBD1 matches at 7 bases. Germline-derived CDR1 and CDR2 are KGHSH and LQKENI. CDR3 size: 14 residues. The junction had 5 bases not matched to a gene; V was cut back by 4 bases and J by 5 bases. The CDR3 protein is CASSQGARDNEQFF. CDR3 in DNA: TGTGCCAGCTCACAGGGGGCTAGAGACAATGAGCAGTTCTTC. Supplemented by reference TRBV18 and TRBJ2-1, the full variable domain reads NAGVMQNPRHLVRRRGQEARLRCSPMKGHSHVYWYRQLPEEGLKFMVYLQKENIIDESGMPKERFSAEFPKEGPSILRIQQVVRGDSAAYFCASSQGARDNEQFFGPGTRLTVL.

V and J are TRBV19 and TRBJ1-5; 7 bases agree with TRBD1. The V gene's germline CDR1 is LNHDA and CDR2 SQIVND (reference sequence). The CDR3 runs 17 residues. V was pared by 2 bases and J by 4 bases, with 11 bases of the junction left unmatched. The CDR3 DNA reads as TGTGCCAGTAGTATAAACAGGCAGGGGGGGGTGAATCAGCCCCAGCATTTT. Translating it yields CASSINRQGGVNQPQHF. Full variable domain (missing parts from reference TRBV19 and TRBJ1-5): DGGITQSPKYLFRKEGQNVTLSCEQNLNHDAMYWYRQDPGQGLRLIYYSQIVNDFQKGDIAEGYSVSREKKESFPLTVTSAQKNPTAFYLCASSINRQGGVNQPQHFGDGTRLSIL.

The chain uses TRBV9 and TRBJ2-3; possible D gene TRBD2, 6 bases. Per the germline V gene, CDR1 is SGDLS and CDR2 is YYNGEE. The V end lost 0 bases, the J end lost 2 bases, and 13 bases lay between the germline ends. CDR3 size: 16 residues. In nucleotides, the CDR3 is TGTGCCAGCAGCGTAGGGAGGATAGCGGACACAGATACGCAGTATTTT. Protein product: CASSVGRIADTDTQYF. Full variable domain (remainder filled in from reference TRBV9 and TRBJ2-3): DSGVTQTPKHLITATGQRVTLRCSPRSGDLSVYWYQQSLDQGLQFLIQYYNGEERAKGNILERFSAQQFPDLHSELNLSSLELGDSALYFCASSVGRIADTDTQYFGPGTRLTVL.